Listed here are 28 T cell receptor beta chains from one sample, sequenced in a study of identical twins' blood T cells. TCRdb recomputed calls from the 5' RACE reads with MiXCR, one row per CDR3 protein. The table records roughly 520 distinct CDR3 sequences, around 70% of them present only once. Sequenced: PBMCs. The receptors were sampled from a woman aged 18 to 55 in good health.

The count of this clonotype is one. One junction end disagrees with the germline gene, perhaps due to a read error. In DNA, the CDR3 is TGTGCTAGCAGCCAACTGACTGGAAACACCATATATTTT. Residues: CASSQLTGNTIYF. J is TRBJ1-3 and V is TRBV7-7; D is undetermined. The CDR3 runs 13 residues. Germline V gene lookup returns CDR1 SSHAT and CDR2 FNYEAQ (reference sequence).

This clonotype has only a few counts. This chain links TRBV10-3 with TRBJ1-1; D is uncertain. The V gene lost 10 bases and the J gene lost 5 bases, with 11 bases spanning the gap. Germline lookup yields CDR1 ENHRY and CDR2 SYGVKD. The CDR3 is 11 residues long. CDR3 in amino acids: CATTVGTEAFF. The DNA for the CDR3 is TGTGCCACCACCGTGGGAACTGAAGCTTTCTTT.

The CDR3 protein is CASSETGSRTEAFF. CDR3 coding DNA: TGCGCCAGCAGTGAGACAGGATCGAGGACTGAAGCTTTCTTT. The chain has TRBV10-1 and TRBJ1-1; D is perhaps TRBD1 (5 bases). The CDR3 runs 14 residues. The germline CDR1 and CDR2 sequences are WNHNN and SYGVQD (reference sequence). V gave up 2 bases and J gave up 5 bases, with 12 bases separating them.

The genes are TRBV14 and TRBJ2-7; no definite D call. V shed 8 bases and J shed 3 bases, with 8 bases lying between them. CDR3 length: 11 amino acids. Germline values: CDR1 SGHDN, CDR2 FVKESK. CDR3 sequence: CASSPFYEQYF. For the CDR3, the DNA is TGTGCCAGCTCGCCCTTCTACGAGCAGTACTTC.

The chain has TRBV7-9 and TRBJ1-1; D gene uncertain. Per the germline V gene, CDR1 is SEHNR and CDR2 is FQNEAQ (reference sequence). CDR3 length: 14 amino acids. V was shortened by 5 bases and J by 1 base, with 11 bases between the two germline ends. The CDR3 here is CASSPKGGNTEAFF. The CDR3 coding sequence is TGTGCCAGCAGCCCCAAGGGAGGGAACACTGAAGCTTTCTTT. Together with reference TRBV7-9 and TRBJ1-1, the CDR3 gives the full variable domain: DTGVSQNPRHKITKRGQNVTFRCDPISEHNRLYWYRQTLGQGPEFLTYFQNEAQLEKSRLLSDRFSAERPKGSFSTLEIQRTEQGDSAMYLCASSPKGGNTEAFFGQGTRLTVV.

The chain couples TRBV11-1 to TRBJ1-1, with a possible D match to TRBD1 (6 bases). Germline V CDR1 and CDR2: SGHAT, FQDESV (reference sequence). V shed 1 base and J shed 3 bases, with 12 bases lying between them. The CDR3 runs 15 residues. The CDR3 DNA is TGTGCCAGCAGCTTAGGTTCAGGACAGCACACTGAAGCTTTCTTT. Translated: CASSLGSGQHTEAFF.

CDR3 residues: CASSQSTGQGIGKLFF. CDR3 nucleotide sequence: TGCGCCAGCAGCCAATCCACTGGACAGGGAATCGGAAAACTGTTTTTT. The rearrangement links TRBV4-1 to TRBJ1-4; 8 bases map to TRBD1. CDR3 length: 16 residues. CDR1 is MGHRA, CDR2 YSYEKL, per germline. The trim removed 2 bases at V and 10 bases at J, leaving 12 bases unmatched.

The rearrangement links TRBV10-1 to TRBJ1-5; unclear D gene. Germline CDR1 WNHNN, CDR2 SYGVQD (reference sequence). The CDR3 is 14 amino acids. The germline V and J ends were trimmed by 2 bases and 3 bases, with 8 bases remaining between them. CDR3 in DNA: TGCGCCAGCAGTGAGGCGGGGATCAATCAGCCCCAGCATTTT. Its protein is CASSEAGINQPQHF.

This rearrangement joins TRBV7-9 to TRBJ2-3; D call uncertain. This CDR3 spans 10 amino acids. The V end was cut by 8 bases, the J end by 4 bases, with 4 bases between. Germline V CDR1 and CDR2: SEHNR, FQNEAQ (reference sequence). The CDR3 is CASEPDTQYF. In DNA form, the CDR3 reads TGTGCCAGCGAGCCAGATACGCAGTATTTT.

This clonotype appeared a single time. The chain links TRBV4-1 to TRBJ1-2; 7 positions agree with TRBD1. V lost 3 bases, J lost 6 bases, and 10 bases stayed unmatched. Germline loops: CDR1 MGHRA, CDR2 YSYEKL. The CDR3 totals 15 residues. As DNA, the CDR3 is TGCGCCAGCAGCCAGGAAGGACAGGCACTAGATGGCTACACCTTC. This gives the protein CASSQEGQALDGYTF.

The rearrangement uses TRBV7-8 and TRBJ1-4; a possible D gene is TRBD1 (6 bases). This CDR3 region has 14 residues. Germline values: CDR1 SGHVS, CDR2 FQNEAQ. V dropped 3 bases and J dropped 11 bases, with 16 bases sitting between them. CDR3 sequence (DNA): TGTGCCAGCAGCTTCACAGGGCCCCCCTCTAAACTGTTTTTT. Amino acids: CASSFTGPPSKLFF.

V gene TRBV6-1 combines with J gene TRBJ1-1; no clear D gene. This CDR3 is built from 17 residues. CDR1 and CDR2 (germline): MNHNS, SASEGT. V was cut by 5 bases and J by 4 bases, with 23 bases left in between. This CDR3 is CASSQGQAGFSGTEAFF. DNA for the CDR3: TGTGCCAGCAGTCAAGGGCAGGCGGGGTTTTCGGGCACTGAAGCTTTCTTT.

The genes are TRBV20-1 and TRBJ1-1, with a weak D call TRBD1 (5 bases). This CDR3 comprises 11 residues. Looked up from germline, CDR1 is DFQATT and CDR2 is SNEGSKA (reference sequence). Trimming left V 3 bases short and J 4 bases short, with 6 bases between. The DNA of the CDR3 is TGCAGTGCTAGGGGGCTCACTGAAGCTTTCTTT. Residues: CSARGLTEAFF.

The CDR3 spells CASSLTVAKNIQYF. CDR3 nucleotides: TGCGCCAGCAGCTTGACAGTAGCCAAAAACATTCAGTACTTC. V usage is TRBV5-1 and J usage is TRBJ2-4; D is undetermined. V shed 1 base and J shed 0 bases, with 5 bases lying between them. This CDR3 has 14 residues. Germline CDR1 SGHRS, CDR2 YFSETQ.

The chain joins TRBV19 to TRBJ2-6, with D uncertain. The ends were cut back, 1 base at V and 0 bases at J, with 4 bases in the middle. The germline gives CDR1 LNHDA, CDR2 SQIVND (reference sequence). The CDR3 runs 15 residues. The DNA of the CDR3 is TGTGCCAGTAGTATAGGCAGCTCTGGGGCCAACGTCCTGACTTTC. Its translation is CASSIGSSGANVLTF.

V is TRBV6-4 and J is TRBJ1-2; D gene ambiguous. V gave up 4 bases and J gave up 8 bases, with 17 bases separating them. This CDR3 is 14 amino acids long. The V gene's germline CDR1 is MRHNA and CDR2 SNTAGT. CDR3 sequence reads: CASSGGTMRGGYTF. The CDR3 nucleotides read TGTGCCAGCAGTGGGGGAACTATGCGGGGAGGCTACACCTTC.

CDR3 sequence reads: CASSYRGRAMNTEAFF. In DNA, the CDR3 is TGTGCCAGCAGTTATCGGGGCAGGGCCATGAACACTGAAGCTTTCTTT. This sequence joins TRBV6-7 and TRBJ1-1; TRBD1 might be the D (5 bases). TRBV6-7 is noted as an ORF with a role that remains uncertain. Trimming took 3 bases from V and 0 from J, leaving 14 bases between them. The CDR3 covers 16 residues.

CDR3 residues: CASSAGGGSYTEAFF. Here the CDR3 DNA reads TGTGCCAGCAGCGCGGGAGGGGGGTCCTACACTGAAGCTTTCTTT. The chain carries TRBV7-2 and TRBJ1-1; D perhaps matches TRBD1 (6 bases). The CDR3 length is 15 residues. CDR1 is SGHTA, CDR2 FQGNSA, per germline. The V and J ends lost 5 bases and 3 bases respectively, with 16 bases between them.

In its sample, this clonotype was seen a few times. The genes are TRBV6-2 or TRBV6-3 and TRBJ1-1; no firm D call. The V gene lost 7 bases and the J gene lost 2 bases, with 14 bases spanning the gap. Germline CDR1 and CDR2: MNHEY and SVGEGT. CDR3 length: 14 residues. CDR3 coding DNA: TGTGCCAGCATAGCCAGGTTAAACAACACTGAAGCTTTCTTT. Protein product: CASIARLNNTEAFF.

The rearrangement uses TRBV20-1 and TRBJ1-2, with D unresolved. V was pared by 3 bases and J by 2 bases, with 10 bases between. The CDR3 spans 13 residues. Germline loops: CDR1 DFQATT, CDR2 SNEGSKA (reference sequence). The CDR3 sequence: CSASPFSNYGYTF. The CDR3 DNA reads TGCAGTGCTAGTCCTTTTTCGAACTATGGCTACACCTTC.

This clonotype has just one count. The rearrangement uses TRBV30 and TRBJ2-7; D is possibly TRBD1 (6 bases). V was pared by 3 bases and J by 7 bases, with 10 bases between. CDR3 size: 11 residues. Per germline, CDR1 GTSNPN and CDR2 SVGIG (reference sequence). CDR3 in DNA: TGTGCCTGGAGCGGGGACATTGAGCAGTACTTC. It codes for CAWSGDIEQYF.

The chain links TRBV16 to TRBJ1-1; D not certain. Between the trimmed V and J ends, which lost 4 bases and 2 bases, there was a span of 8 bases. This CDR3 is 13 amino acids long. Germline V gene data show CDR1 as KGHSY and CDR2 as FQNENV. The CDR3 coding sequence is TGTGCCAGCAGCCCGCAGGTAAACACTGAAGCTTTCTTT. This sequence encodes CASSPQVNTEAFF.

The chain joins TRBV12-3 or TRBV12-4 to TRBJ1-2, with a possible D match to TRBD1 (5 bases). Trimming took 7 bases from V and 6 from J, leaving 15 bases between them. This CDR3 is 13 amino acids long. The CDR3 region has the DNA TGTGCCAGCAATCAGGGCCTCCCGGATGGCTACACCTTC. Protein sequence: CASNQGLPDGYTF.

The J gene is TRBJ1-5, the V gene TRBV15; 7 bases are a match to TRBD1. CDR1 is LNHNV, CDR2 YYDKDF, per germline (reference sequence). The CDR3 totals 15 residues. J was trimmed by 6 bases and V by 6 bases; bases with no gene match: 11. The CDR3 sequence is CATSADRVYTQPQHF. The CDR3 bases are TGTGCCACCAGTGCAGACAGGGTATATACTCAGCCCCAGCATTTT.

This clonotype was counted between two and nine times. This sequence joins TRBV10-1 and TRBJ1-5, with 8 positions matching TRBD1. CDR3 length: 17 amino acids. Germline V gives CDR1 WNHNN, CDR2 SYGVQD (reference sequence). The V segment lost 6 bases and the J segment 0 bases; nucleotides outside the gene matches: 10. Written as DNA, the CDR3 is TGCGCCAGCAGATCCGGGACAGGCGAGTATAGCAATCAGCCCCAGCATTTT. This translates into CASRSGTGEYSNQPQHF.

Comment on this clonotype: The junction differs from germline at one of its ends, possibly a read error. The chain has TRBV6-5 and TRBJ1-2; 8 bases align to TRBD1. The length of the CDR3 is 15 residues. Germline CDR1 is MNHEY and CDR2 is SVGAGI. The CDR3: CASSYGQGAYYGHTF. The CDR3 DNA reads TGTGCCAGCAGTTACGGACAGGGCGCCTACTATGGCCACACCTTC.

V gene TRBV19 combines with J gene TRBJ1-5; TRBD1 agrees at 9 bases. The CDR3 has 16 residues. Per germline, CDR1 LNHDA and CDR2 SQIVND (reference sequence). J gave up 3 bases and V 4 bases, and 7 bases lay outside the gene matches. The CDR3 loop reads CASSTPGQGYNQPQHF. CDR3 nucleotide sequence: TGTGCCAGTAGTACGCCGGGACAGGGATACAATCAGCCCCAGCATTTT.

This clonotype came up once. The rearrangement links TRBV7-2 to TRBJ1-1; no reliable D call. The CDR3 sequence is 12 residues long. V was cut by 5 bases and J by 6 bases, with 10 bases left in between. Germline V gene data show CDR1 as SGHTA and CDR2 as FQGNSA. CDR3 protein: CASSPVGAEAFF. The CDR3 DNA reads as TGTGCCAGCAGCCCAGTTGGAGCTGAAGCTTTCTTT.